The TCR beta chain under discussion was sequenced for a study of response to subunit inactivated influenza vaccine. This CDR3 region has 14 residues. V lost 1 base and J 3 bases, leaving 13 bases between the germline ends. The germline V gene encodes CDR1 DFQATT and CDR2 SNEGSKA (reference sequence). Study-level points and caveats: Few additional T cells are recruited per seasonal influenza vaccination, authors suggested.

In TCRdb, the RT-PCR reads were re-called with MiXCR into one record per CDR3 protein. The sample has about 830,000 distinct CDR3 sequences, around 20% seen once. This clonotype was counted a few times. The antigen is unknown. The sequenced sample was PBMCs from blood, obtained roughly 5 days after vaccination. The source is a man aged 45-65 years who received an inactivated influenza vaccine. The chain combines TRBV20-1 with TRBJ2-7; D is possibly TRBD2 (5 bases). CDR3 DNA: TGCAGTGCTAGAGGGGTGATAGCGAACTACGAGCAGTACTTC. As protein: CSARGVIANYEQYF.